This T cell receptor (beta chain) was obtained from a study of metastatic and nonmetastatic thyroid tumors. At the level of the study: Comparative analysis of repertoires was undertaken across blood and tumor or nodule tissue obtained from malignant and benign thyroid patients.

The CDR3 is 14 residues long. The V gene lost 8 bases and the J gene lost 2 bases, with 16 bases spanning the gap. Germline V CDR1 and CDR2: SGHAT, FQNNGV. Per the study methods: A papillary thyroid cancer distant-metastasis classifier was built from CDR3 differences across clinicopathological groups. TCRdb ran MiXCR on the PCR reads. TCRdb, not the original authors, processed these V and J calls. The sample includes roughly 10,000 clones, 32% of them seen just once. Each patient came to thyroid surgery without any prior treatment (of any kind). The specimen was tumor tissue. The receptor's source is a female donor with papillary thyroid cancer or a benign thyroid nodule (not recorded which). Some clones in this sample may be carry-over from other donors' samples. The gene calls are TRBV11-2 and TRBJ2-7; D possibly corresponds to TRBD1 (6 bases). This CDR3 reads CASARTDTPYEQYF. The CDR3 DNA reads as TGTGCCAGCGCTAGGACAGACACCCCCTACGAGCAGTACTTC.